A single sample gave rise to the 14 T cell receptor beta chains below, sequenced in a study of T cell responses to AZD1222 COVID-19 vaccine. Some clones are missing from TCRdb's copy, which holds only in-frame ones; the method was immunoSEQ multiplex PCR. The repertoire includes 150,000 or so clones, just over 90% of them detected once, and 6.9% sits in the top ten. The sample consisted of peripheral blood, taken on day 0 of AZD1222 vaccination. The receptor source for this set is an adult in good health.

V usage is TRBV5-4 and J usage is TRBJ2-7; 8 bases align to TRBD2. The V gene's germline CDR1 is SGHNT and CDR2 YYREEE (reference sequence). The CDR3 covers 17 residues. J lost 1 base, V lost 4 bases, and 13 bases had no gene match. CDR3 in DNA: TGTGCCAGCAGCACCACATCGGGACTAGGGGGTTCCTACGAGCAGTACTTC. Its protein product is CASSTTSGLGGSYEQYF. Variable domain in full (rest from reference TRBV5-4 and TRBJ2-7): ETGVTQSPTHLIKTRGQQVTLRCSSQSGHNTVSWYQQALGQGPQFIFQYYREEENGRGNFPPRFSGLQFPNYSSELNVNALELDDSALYLCASSTTSGLGGSYEQYFGPGTRLTVT.

This clone has more than one count but fewer than ten. The V call is TRBV14, the J call TRBJ2-5, with TRBD1 matching over 9 bases. V lost 0 bases and J lost 1; bases outside the gene matches: 3. Germline CDR1 SGHDN, CDR2 FVKESK. The CDR3 runs to 16 residues. The CDR3 loop is CASSQEDRGAQETQYF. CDR3 nucleotide sequence: TGTGCCAGCAGCCAAGAGGACAGGGGAGCCCAAGAGACCCAGTACTTC.

The chain recombines TRBV28 with TRBJ1-3, with D unresolved. Trimming removed 3 bases at V and 7 bases at J, with 13 bases between. The CDR3 runs to 14 residues. Germline assignment: CDR1 MDHEN and CDR2 SYDVKM. As DNA, the CDR3 is TGTGCCAGCAGTTTGGACGGACGTCGGAACACCATATATTTT. Its protein product is CASSLDGRRNTIYF. The full variable domain, its missing parts supplied by reference TRBV28 and TRBJ1-3, is DVKVTQSSRYLVKRTGEKVFLECVQDMDHENMFWYRQDPGLGLRLIYFSYDVKMKEKGDIPEGYSVSREKKERFSLILESASTNQTSMYLCASSLDGRRNTIYFGEGSWLTVV.

This rearrangement joins TRBV2 to TRBJ2-3, with D perhaps matching TRBD2 (6 bases). The V end lost 4 bases, the J end lost 2 bases, and 13 bases lay between the germline ends. CDR3 size: 15 residues. Germline V gives CDR1 SNHLY, CDR2 FYNNEI. The CDR3: CASSVLARNTDTQYF. The CDR3 bases are TGTGCCAGCAGTGTACTAGCTCGAAACACAGATACGCAGTATTTT. Based on the CDR3 plus reference TRBV2 and TRBJ2-3, the full variable domain is EPEVTQTPSHQVTQMGQEVILRCVPISNHLYFYWYRQILGQKVEFLVSFYNNEISEKSEIFDDQFSVERPDGSNFTLKIRSTKLEDSAMYFCASSVLARNTDTQYFGPGTRLTVL.

The chain has TRBV21-1 and TRBJ2-7. TRBV21-1 is flagged as a pseudogene. This CDR3 region has 14 residues. The CDR3 coding sequence is TGTGCCAGCAGCACCGAGGACAAGCCGGGGGAGCAGTACTTC. Translated: CASSTEDKPGEQYF.

This clone occurred once. This sequence joins TRBV2 and TRBJ1-2; D remains ambiguous. CDR1 and CDR2 (germline): SNHLY, FYNNEI. This CDR3 spans 16 amino acids. The V end was cut by 6 bases, the J end by 0 bases, with 17 bases between. The chain's CDR3 is CASSSFGGEANYGYTF. The CDR3, as DNA: TGTGCCAGCAGCTCCTTCGGCGGGGAAGCTAACTATGGCTACACCTTC.

This clone was found a few times. The V call is TRBV28, the J call TRBJ2-3; 11 bases map to TRBD2. The CDR3 has 15 amino acids. The V gene end was trimmed by 4 bases and the J gene end by 7 bases; junction bases not matched to a gene: 7. From germline, CDR1 is MDHEN and CDR2 SYDVKM. This CDR3 is CASSSLAGGQNTQYF. Here the CDR3 DNA reads TGTGCCAGCAGTTCTTTAGCGGGGGGGCAAAATACGCAGTATTTT.

V usage is TRBV9 and J usage is TRBJ2-2, with TRBD2 identical over 11 bases. The germline V gene encodes CDR1 SGDLS and CDR2 YYNGEE. Germline trimming cut 0 bases from V and 4 bases from J; bases unmatched to any gene: 11. This CDR3 has 19 residues. CDR3 residues: CASSVAVVAGGPGTGELFF. In DNA form, the CDR3 reads TGTGCCAGCAGCGTAGCTGTGGTAGCGGGGGGGCCGGGCACCGGGGAGCTGTTTTTT. Full variable domain (rest looked up from reference TRBV9 and TRBJ2-2): DSGVTQTPKHLITATGQRVTLRCSPRSGDLSVYWYQQSLDQGLQFLIQYYNGEERAKGNILERFSAQQFPDLHSELNLSSLELGDSALYFCASSVAVVAGGPGTGELFFGEGSRLTVL.

The J gene is TRBJ1-1, the V gene TRBV6-5, with D hard to call. Trimming removed 0 bases from V and 5 bases from J, with 7 bases in between. Germline loops: CDR1 MNHEY, CDR2 SVGAGI. This CDR3 has 13 residues. CDR3: CASSYSYGTEAFF. In nucleotides, the CDR3 is TGTGCCAGCAGTTACTCCTACGGGACTGAAGCTTTCTTT.

This sequence joins TRBV10-1 and TRBJ2-1; TRBD1 aligns across 8 bases. Germline V gives CDR1 WNHNN, CDR2 SYGVQD (reference sequence). J gave up 2 bases and V 5 bases, and 5 bases lay outside the gene matches. This CDR3 is built from 15 residues. The CDR3 DNA sequence: TGCGCCAGCAGTAAAGACAGGGGTGCCTACAATGAGCAGTTCTTC. This sequence encodes CASSKDRGAYNEQFF.

The chain couples TRBV6-5 to TRBJ2-7; weak D call: TRBD2 (6 bases). Germline V gene lookup returns CDR1 MNHEY and CDR2 SVGAGI. The CDR3 is 13 amino acids. Trimming removed 0 bases at V and 6 bases at J, with 9 bases between. Here the CDR3 DNA reads TGTGCCAGCAGTTACTCGGAGGGACGCGAGCAGTACTTC. This codes for CASSYSEGREQYF.

The gene calls are TRBV28 and TRBJ1-5; D not resolved. CDR3 length: 14 amino acids. V shed 3 bases and J shed 10 bases, with 16 bases lying between them. Germline-derived CDR1 and CDR2 are MDHEN and SYDVKM. CDR3 protein: CASSFFSRANPQHF. Here the CDR3 DNA reads TGTGCCAGCAGTTTTTTTTCACGGGCTAACCCCCAGCATTTT.

This chain joins TRBV19 and TRBJ2-7; 8 bases fit TRBD1. Germline values: CDR1 LNHDA, CDR2 SQIVND (reference sequence). There are 14 residues in the CDR3. Trimming at V came to 8 bases and at J to 0 bases, leaving 6 bases not matched to a gene. CDR3 loop: CASLGQGPSYEQYF. In DNA, the CDR3 is TGTGCCAGTCTCGGACAGGGTCCCTCCTACGAGCAGTACTTC.

J is TRBJ1-1 and V is TRBV29-1, with D tentatively TRBD1 (6 bases). Germline V gives CDR1 SQVTM, CDR2 ANQGSEA. The CDR3 has 12 residues. Trimming cost V 5 bases and J 6 bases, with 13 bases left between them. CDR3 protein: CSVSIQGSEAFF. CDR3 in DNA: TGCAGCGTTTCCATACAGGGCTCTGAAGCTTTCTTT.